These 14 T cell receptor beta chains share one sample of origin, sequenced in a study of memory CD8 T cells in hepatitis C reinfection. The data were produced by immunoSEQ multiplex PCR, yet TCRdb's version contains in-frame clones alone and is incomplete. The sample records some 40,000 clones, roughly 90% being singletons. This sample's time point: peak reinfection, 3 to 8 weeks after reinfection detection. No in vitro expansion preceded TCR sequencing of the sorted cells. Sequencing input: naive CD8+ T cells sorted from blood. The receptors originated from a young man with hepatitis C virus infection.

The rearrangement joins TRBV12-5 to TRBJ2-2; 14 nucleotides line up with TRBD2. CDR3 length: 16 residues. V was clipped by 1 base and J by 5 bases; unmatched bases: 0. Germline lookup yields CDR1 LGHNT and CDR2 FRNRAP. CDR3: CASGLGLAGGTGELFF. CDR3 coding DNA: TGTGCTAGTGGTTTGGGACTAGCGGGGGGGACCGGGGAGCTGTTTTTT.

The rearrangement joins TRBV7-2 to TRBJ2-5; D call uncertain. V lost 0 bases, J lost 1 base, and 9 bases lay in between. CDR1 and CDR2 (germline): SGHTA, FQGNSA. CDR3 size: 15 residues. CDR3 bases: TGTGCCAGCAGCTTAGCGCTACAGACCCAAGAGACCCAGTACTTC. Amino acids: CASSLALQTQETQYF.

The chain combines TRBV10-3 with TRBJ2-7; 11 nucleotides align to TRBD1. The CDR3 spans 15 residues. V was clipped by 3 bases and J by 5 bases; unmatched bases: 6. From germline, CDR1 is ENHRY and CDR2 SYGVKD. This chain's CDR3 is CAISERDRGEHEQYF. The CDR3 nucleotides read TGTGCCATCAGTGAACGGGACAGGGGGGAACACGAGCAGTACTTC.

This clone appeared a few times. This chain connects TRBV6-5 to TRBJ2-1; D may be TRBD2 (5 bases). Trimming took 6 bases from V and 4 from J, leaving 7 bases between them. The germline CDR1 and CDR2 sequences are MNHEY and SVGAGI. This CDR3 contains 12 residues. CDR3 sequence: CASRTGYNEQFF. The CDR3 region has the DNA TGTGCCAGCAGGACGGGGTACAATGAGCAGTTCTTC.

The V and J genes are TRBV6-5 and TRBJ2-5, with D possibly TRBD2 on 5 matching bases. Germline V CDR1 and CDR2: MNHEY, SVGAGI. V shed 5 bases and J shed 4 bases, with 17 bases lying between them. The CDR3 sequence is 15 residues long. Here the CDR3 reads CASSAGEYSGETQYF. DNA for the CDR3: TGTGCCAGCAGTGCCGGGGAATATTCGGGAGAGACCCAGTACTTC.

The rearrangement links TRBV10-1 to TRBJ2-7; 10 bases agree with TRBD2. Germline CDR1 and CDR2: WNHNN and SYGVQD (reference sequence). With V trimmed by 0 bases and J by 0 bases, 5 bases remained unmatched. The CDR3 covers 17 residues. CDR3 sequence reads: CASSESSSGSISYEQYF. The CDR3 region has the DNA TGCGCCAGCAGTGAGTCGTCTAGCGGGAGTATCTCCTACGAGCAGTACTTC.

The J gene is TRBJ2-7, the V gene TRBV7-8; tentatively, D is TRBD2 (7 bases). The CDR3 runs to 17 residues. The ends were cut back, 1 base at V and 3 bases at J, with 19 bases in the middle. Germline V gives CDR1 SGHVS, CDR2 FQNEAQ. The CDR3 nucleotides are TGTGCCAGCAGCTTAGTTGGGAGGGGGGCCGCGCGCTACGAGCAGTACTTC. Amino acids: CASSLVGRGAARYEQYF.

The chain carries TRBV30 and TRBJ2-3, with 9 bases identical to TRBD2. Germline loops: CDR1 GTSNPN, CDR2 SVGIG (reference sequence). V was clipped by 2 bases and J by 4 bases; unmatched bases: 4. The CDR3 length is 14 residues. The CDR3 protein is CAWSWSGGSDTQYF. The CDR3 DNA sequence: TGTGCCTGGAGTTGGAGCGGGGGGTCAGATACGCAGTATTTT.

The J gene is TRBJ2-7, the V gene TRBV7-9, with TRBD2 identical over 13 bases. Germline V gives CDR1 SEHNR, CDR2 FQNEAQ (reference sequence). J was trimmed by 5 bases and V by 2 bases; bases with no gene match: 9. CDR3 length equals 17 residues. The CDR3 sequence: CASSLSWTSGSINEQYF. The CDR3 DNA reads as TGTGCCAGCAGCTTAAGTTGGACTAGCGGGAGTATCAACGAGCAGTACTTC.

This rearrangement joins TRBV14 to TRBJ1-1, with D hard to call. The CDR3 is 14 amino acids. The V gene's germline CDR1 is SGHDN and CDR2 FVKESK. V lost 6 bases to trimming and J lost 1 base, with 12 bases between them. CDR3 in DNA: TGTGCCAGCAGTCCCCTTGCGCCGAACACTGAAGCTTTCTTT. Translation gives CASSPLAPNTEAFF.

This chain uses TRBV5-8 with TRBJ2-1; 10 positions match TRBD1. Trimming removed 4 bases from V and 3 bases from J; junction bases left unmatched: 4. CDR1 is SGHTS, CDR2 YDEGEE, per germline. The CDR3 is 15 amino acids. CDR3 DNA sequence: TGTGCCAGCAGCGCAGGACAGGGGGGCTACAATGAGCAGTTCTTC. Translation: CASSAGQGGYNEQFF. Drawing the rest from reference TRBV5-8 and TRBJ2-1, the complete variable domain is EAGVTQSPTHLIKTRGQQATLRCSPISGHTSVYWYQQALGLGLQFLLWYDEGEERNRGNFPPRFSGRQFPNYSSELNVNALELEDSALYLCASSAGQGGYNEQFFGPGTRLTVL.

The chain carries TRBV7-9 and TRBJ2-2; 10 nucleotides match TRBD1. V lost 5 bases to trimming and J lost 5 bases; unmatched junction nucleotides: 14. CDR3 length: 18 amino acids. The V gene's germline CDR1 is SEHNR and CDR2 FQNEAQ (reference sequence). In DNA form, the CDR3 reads TGTGCCAGCAGCGGAACCGGGGACAGGGGATTGATTACCGGGGAGCTGTTTTTT. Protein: CASSGTGDRGLITGELFF.

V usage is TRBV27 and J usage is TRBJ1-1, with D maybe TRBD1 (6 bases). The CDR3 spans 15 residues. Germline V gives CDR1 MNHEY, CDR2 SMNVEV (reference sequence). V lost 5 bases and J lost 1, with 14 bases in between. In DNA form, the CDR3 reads TGTGCCAGCAGTGGCCGGGAGGGGGGGAACACTGAAGCTTTCTTT. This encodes CASSGREGGNTEAFF.

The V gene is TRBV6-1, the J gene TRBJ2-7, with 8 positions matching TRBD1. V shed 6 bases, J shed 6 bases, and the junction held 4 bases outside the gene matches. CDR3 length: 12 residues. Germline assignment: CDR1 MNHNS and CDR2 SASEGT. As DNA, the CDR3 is TGTGCCAGCAGAGGACAGGGCCCCGAGCAGTACTTC. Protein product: CASRGQGPEQYF.